This TCR beta chain was observed in a study of blood T cells in healthy people across ages. Total RNA was isolated from each sample in quantities of at least 6 micrograms. Then a second PCR, running about 6 to 12 cycles, was carried out with a sample-barcoded 5' primer and a J-beta primer mix. TCRdb used MiXCR to reprocess the 5' RACE reads, holding one entry per CDR3 protein. The sample contains about 640,000 distinct CDR3 sequences, under 30% of which appear only once. On this clonotype: Its antigen is not identified.

Overall study results and limits: The authors considered diversity estimates from one million T cells to be underestimates.

Germline V gives CDR1 SNHLY, CDR2 FYNNEI. The CDR3 runs to 14 residues. After removal of 0 bases from V and 8 bases from J, the junction contained 5 bases not matched to a gene. This chain uses TRBV2 with TRBJ1-2; 8 positions match TRBD1. The sequencing input was blood. The sequence derives from a woman older than 75 in good health. CDR3 protein: CASSEADRGGGYTF. The CDR3 region has the DNA TGTGCCAGCAGTGAAGCAGACAGGGGAGGCGGCTACACCTTC.